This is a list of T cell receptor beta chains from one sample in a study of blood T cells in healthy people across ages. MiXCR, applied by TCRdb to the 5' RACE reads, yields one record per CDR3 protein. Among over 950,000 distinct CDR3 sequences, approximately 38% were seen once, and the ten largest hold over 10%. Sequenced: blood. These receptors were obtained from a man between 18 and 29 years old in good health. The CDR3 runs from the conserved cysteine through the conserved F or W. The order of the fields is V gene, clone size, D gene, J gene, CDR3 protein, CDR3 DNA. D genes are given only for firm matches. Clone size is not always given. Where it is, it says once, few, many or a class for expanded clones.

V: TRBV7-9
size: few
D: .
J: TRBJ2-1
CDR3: CASSLVNRANEQFF
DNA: TGTGCCAGCAGCTTAGTGAACAGGGCTAATGAGCAGTTCTTC

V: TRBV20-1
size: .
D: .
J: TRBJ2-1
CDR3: CSAMTLGPLRADEQFF
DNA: TGCAGTGCTATGACGCTCGGGCCCCTTAGGGCCGATGAGCAGTTCTTC

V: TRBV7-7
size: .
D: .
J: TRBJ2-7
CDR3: CASSLGPSGVYNEQYF
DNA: TGTGCTAGCAGCTTAGGACCCTCCGGGGTCTACAATGAGCAGTACTTC

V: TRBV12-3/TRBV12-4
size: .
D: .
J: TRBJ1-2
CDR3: CASSLTRWGGYTF
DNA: TGTGCCAGCAGTTTAACTCGTTGGGGTGGCTACACCTTC

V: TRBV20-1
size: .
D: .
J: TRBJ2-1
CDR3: CSAPGGGAKWGEQFF
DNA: TGCAGTGCTCCGGGGGGCGGGGCAAAATGGGGTGAGCAGTTCTTC

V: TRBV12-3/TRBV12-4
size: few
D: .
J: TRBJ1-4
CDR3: CASSFGGVLSEKLFF
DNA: TGTGCCAGCAGTTTCGGGGGCGTGTTAAGTGAAAAACTGTTTTTT

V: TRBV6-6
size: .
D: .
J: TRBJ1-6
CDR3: CASRRPQGSSYNSPLHF
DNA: TGTGCTAGCAGGCGACCACAGGGTAGCTCCTATAATTCACCCCTCCACTTT

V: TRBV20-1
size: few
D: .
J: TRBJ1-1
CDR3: CSASRQANTEAFF
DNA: TGCAGTGCTAGTAGACAGGCGAACACTGAAGCTTTCTTT

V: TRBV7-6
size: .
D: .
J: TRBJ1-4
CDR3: CASSLAGSSTNEKLFF
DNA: TGTGCCAGCAGCTTAGCGGGGAGCTCAACTAATGAAAAACTGTTTTTT

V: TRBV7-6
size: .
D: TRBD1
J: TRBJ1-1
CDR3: CASSETGGSTEAFF
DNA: TGTGCCAGCAGCGAGACAGGGGGGAGCACTGAAGCTTTCTTT

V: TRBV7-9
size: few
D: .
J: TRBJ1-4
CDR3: CASSPGQITEKLFF
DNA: TGTGCCAGCAGCCCGGGACAAATAACTGAAAAACTGTTTTTT

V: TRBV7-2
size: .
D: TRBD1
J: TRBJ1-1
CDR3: CASSLVGSKGANTEAFF
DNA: TGTGCCAGCAGCTTAGTGGGGTCCAAGGGGGCGAACACTGAAGCTTTCTTT

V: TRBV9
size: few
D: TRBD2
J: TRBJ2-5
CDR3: CASSKSLSGEETQYF
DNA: TGTGCCAGCAGCAAATCCCTTAGCGGGGAAGAGACCCAGTACTTC

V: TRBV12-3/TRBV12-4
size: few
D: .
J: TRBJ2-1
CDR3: CASSPETRSPYNEQFF
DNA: TGTGCCAGCAGCCCCGAAACACGGTCTCCCTACAATGAGCAGTTCTTC

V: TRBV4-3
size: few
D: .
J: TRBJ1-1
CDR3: CASSQDIQPNEAFF
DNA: TGCGCCAGCAGCCAAGATATCCAGCCTAATGAAGCTTTCTTT

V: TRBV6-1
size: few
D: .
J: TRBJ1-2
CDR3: CASSEASGAYGYTF
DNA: TGTGCCAGCAGTGAAGCTTCAGGGGCCTATGGCTACACCTTC

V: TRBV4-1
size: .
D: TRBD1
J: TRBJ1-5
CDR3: CASTQGQAASNQPQHF
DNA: TGCGCCAGCACCCAAGGACAGGCAGCTAGCAATCAGCCCCAGCATTTT

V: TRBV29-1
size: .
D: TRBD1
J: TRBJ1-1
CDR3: CSVGGTGNDTEAFF
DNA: TGCAGCGTTGGGGGGACAGGGAATGACACTGAAGCTTTCTTT

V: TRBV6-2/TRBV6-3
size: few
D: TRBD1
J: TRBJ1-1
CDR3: CASSYSASRDRSTRAFF
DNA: TGTGCCAGCAGTTACTCCGCGTCCCGGGACAGGTCGACTAGGGCTTTCTTT

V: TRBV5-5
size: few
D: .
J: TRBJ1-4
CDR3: CASSPGFDSNEKLFF
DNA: TGTGCCAGCAGCCCGGGGTTTGATTCTAATGAAAAACTGTTTTTT

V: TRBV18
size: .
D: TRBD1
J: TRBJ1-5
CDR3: CASAGTGGDQPQHF
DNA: TGTGCCAGCGCAGGGACAGGGGGCGATCAGCCCCAGCATTTT

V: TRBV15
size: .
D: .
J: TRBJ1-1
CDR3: CATSRRGAMNTEAFF
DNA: TGTGCCACCAGCAGGAGGGGGGCTATGAACACTGAAGCTTTCTTT

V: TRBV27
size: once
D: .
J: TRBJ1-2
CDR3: CASSWGGTLYGYTF
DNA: TGTGCCAGCAGTTGGGGAGGAACTCTCTATGGCTACACCTTC

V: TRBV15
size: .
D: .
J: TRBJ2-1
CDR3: CATSLGYNEQFF
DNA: TGTGCCACCAGCTTGGGGTACAATGAGCAGTTCTTC

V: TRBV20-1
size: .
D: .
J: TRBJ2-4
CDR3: CSASSAERYF
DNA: TGCAGTGCTAGTTCCGCCGAGCGGTACTTC

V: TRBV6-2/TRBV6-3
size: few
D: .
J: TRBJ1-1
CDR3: CAARLPGLNTEAFF
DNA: TGTGCCGCCAGGCTCCCAGGGCTTAATACTGAAGCTTTCTTT

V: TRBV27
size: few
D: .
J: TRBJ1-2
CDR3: CASSLLGQGHGYTF
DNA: TGTGCCAGCAGTTTATTAGGCCAGGGACATGGCTACACCTTC

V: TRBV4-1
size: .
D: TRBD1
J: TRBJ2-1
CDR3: CASSQDSPTGGVQNEQFF
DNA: TGCGCCAGCAGCCAAGATTCCCCGACAGGGGGAGTACAAAATGAGCAGTTCTTC

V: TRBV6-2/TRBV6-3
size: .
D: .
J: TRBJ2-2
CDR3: CASSYGPGIGTGELFF
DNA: TGTGCCAGCAGTTACGGGCCGGGGATCGGCACCGGGGAGCTGTTTTTT

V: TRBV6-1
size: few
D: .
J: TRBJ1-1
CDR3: CASTMDTNTEAFF
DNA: TGTGCCAGCACAATGGACACGAACACTGAAGCTTTCTTT

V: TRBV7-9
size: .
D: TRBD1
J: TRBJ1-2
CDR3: CASSLGDRTRYGYTF
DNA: TGTGCCAGCAGCTTAGGGGACAGGACCCGCTATGGCTACACCTTC

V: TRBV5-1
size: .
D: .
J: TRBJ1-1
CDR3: CASSAKPNTEAFF
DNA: TGCGCCAGCAGCGCGAAACCGAACACTGAAGCTTTCTTT

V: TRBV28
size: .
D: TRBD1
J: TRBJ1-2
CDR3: CASSLSPNTGQGGYTF
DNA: TGTGCCAGCAGTTTATCCCCTAACACCGGACAGGGCGGCTACACCTTC

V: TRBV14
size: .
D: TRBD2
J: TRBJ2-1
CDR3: CASSQDSSGAGEQFF
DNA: TGTGCCAGCAGCCAAGATAGTAGCGGGGCTGGTGAGCAGTTCTTC

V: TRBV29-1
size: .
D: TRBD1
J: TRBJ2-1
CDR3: CSVLQGYNEQFF
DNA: TGCAGCGTTTTACAGGGGTACAATGAGCAGTTCTTC

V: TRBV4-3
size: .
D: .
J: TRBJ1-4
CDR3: CASSQRTAYNEKLFF
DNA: TGCGCCAGCAGCCAACGGACAGCTTATAATGAAAAACTGTTTTTT

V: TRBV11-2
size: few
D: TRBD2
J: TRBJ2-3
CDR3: CASRRTSVADTQYF
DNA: TGTGCCAGCAGGCGGACTAGCGTCGCAGATACGCAGTATTTT

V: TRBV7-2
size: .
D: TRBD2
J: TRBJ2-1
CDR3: CASSSIAGRRVYYNEQFF
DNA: TGTGCCAGCAGCTCAATAGCGGGGAGAAGGGTTTATTACAATGAGCAGTTCTTC

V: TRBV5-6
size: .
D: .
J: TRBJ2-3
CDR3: CASSLIRADTQYF
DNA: TGTGCCAGCAGCTTGATAAGGGCGGATACGCAGTATTTT

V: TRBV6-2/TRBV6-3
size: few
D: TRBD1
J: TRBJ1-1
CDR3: CASSLGTVYEAFF
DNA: TGTGCCAGCAGCCTTGGGACAGTTTATGAAGCTTTCTTT

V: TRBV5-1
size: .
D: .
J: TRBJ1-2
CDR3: CASSLGVEYGYTF
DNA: TGCGCCAGCAGCTTGGGGGTGGAGTATGGCTACACCTTC

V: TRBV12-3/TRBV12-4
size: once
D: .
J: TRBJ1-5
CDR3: CASSLGRAVEPQHF
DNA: TGTGCCAGCAGTTTGGGGCGCGCCGTAGAGCCCCAGCATTTT

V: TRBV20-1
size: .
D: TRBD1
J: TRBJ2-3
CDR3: CSASQYRDRGTDTQYF
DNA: TGCAGTGCTAGCCAATACCGGGACAGGGGGACAGATACGCAGTATTTT

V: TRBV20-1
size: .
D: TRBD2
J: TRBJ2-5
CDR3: CSASTGTNVNEQYF
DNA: TGCAGTGCCTCGACCGGGACTAACGTCAATGAGCAGTACTTC

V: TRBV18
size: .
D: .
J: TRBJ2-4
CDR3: CASRGDGYNEQYF
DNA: TGTGCCAGCCGCGGGGACGGCTACAATGAGCAGTACTTC

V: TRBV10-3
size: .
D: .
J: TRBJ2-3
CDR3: CAIRGARGWGDTQYF
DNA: TGTGCCATCAGAGGGGCGCGGGGCTGGGGAGATACGCAGTATTTT